This TCR beta chain emerged from a study of blood T cell repertoires in COVID-19. About the study: Samples of COVID-19 (acute and convalescent) were obtained from the United States, Italy and Spain.

Participants came from some 23 US areas, aged roughly 18 to 89 years. Germline assignment: CDR1 SGDLS and CDR2 YYNGEE. This CDR3 spans 15 amino acids. The V gene lost 4 bases and the J gene lost 5 bases, with 18 bases spanning the gap. Per the authors' pipeline: Estimation of nucleated cell counts was performed using reference gene primer amplification. Generated by immunoSEQ multiplex PCR, the TCRdb table keeps only in-frame clones and is missing some. V and J calls and clone size are as listed in that table; D and trimming were resolved from the DNA. The sample contains about 250,000 clones, roughly 89% of which appear only once.

The sequenced material came from PBMCs or T cells enriched from blood (not recorded which). The chain employs TRBV9 and TRBJ1-1; tentatively, D is TRBD1 (6 bases). The clonotype originates from a woman aged 30 to 39 with acute COVID-19. The CDR3 sequence: CASSPWDRGKTEAFF. CDR3 nucleotide sequence: TGTGCCAGCAGCCCGTGGGATAGGGGGAAGACTGAAGCTTTCTTT.